Presented here are 15 T cell receptor beta chains from one specimen sequenced in a study of T-cell memory formation after mild COVID-19 (dated by TCRdb to the early 2020s). Library method: 5' RACE. TCRdb lists the instrument as Illumina NovaSeq 6000. TCRdb reran the public reads through fastp at Q25 and MiXCR, keeping productive beta chains. Each CDR3 protein gets just one entry, which takes the most common genes and DNA from the rows behind it. A total of about 45,000 distinct CDR3 sequences appear in this sample, less than 7.5% of them only once. Of the sample, less than 1.5% is held by the ten largest clones. Sequencing input: PBMCs or a T cell subset sorted from them (not recorded which). The receptors were sampled from a man between 18 and 29 years old who had mild COVID-19 (a few samples of this study predate the infection). The sample titles of this study are shuffled in the database, so cell type and time point are left out; the donor was told from shared clones.

This clonotype has only a few counts. The rearrangement uses TRBV7-2 and TRBJ1-5; D gene uncertain. Looked up from germline, CDR1 is SGHTA and CDR2 is FQGNSA. Between the trimmed V and J ends, which lost 5 bases and 3 bases, there was a span of 11 bases. The CDR3 contains 14 residues. This CDR3 reads CASSPQRDNQPQHF. The DNA for the CDR3 is TGTGCCAGCAGCCCCCAGAGGGACAATCAGCCCCAGCATTTT.

This clonotype was picked up a small number of times. CDR3 nucleotides: TGTGCCAGCAGTGCTAGCGGGGGGACCGATACGCAGTATTTT. Translation gives CASSASGGTDTQYF. This sequence joins TRBV25-1 and TRBJ2-3, with 11 bases aligning to TRBD2. The junction had 3 bases not matched to a gene; V was cut back by 4 bases and J by 6 bases. The germline CDR1 and CDR2 sequences are MGHDK and SYGVNS. CDR3 length: 14 amino acids.

The table lists this clonotype with a few counts. The gene calls are TRBV7-6 and TRBJ1-1; possible D gene TRBD1, 5 bases. CDR3 length: 14 residues. Between the trimmed V and J ends, which lost 5 bases and 1 base, there was a span of 11 bases. The germline V gene has CDR1 SGHVS and CDR2 FNYEAQ. The CDR3 nucleotides read TGTGCCAGCAGCGCGAGACAGAAGAACACTGAAGCTTTCTTT. This gives the protein CASSARQKNTEAFF.

This clonotype turned up a few times. The gene calls are TRBV5-1 and TRBJ1-1; no definite D call. CDR3 length: 14 amino acids. CDR1 is SGHRS, CDR2 YFSETQ, per germline. The V end lost 5 bases, the J end lost 0 bases, and 11 bases lay between the germline ends. The CDR3 region is CASRPLTVNTEAFF. CDR3 bases: TGCGCCAGCAGACCCCTCACAGTGAACACTGAAGCTTTCTTT. Full variable domain (remainder filled in from reference TRBV5-1 and TRBJ1-1): KAGVTQTPRYLIKTRGQQVTLSCSPISGHRSVSWYQQTPGQGLQFLFEYFSETQRNKGNFPGRFSGRQFSNSRSEMNVSTLELGDSALYLCASRPLTVNTEAFFGQGTRLTVV.

The chain carries TRBV5-4 and TRBJ1-1, with a tentative D call TRBD1 (6 bases). Germline CDR1 reads SGHNT; CDR2 reads YYREEE (reference sequence). CDR3 length: 16 residues. Trimming removed 4 bases from V and 0 bases from J, with 16 bases in between. Here the CDR3 DNA reads TGTGCCAGCAGCCCCGACTGGGGGGCAGTGAACACTGAAGCTTTCTTT. Amino acids: CASSPDWGAVNTEAFF.

The table lists this clonotype with a few counts. The chain carries TRBV7-6 and TRBJ2-5, with unresolved D. The CDR3 has 14 amino acids. The V and J ends lost 1 base and 3 bases respectively, with 9 bases between them. Germline V gene data show CDR1 as SGHVS and CDR2 as FNYEAQ. CDR3 sequence (DNA): TGTGCCAGCAGCTTAGTTACTGGTGAAGAGACCCAGTACTTC. This codes for CASSLVTGEETQYF. Combining the CDR3 with reference TRBV7-6 and TRBJ2-5 gives the whole variable domain GAGVSQSPRYKVTKRGQDVALRCDPISGHVSLYWYRQALGQGPEFLTYFNYEAQQDKSGLPNDRFSAERPEGSISTLTIQRTEQRDSAMYRCASSLVTGEETQYFGPGTRLLVL.

The chain joins TRBV12-3 or TRBV12-4 to TRBJ1-1; TRBD1 matches 9 bases. The J segment lost 7 bases and the V segment lost 2 bases, leaving 2 bases of the junction unmatched. CDR3 size: 13 residues. This CDR3 reads CASSLTGGIEAFF. CDR3 in DNA: TGTGCCAGCAGTTTAACAGGGGGCATTGAAGCTTTCTTT.

This clonotype was counted between two and nine times. The V call is TRBV7-2, the J call TRBJ2-3; 8 nucleotides line up with TRBD2. With 5 bases clipped from V and 12 bases from J, the junction kept 19 bases outside the gene matches. Per the germline V gene, CDR1 is SGHTA and CDR2 is FQGNSA. The CDR3 contains 16 residues. Here the CDR3 DNA reads TGTGCCAGCAGCCCCCCACGCTGGCTAGCGGGCGGCCGCCAGTATTTT. This sequence encodes CASSPPRWLAGGRQYF.

This clonotype came up a few times. This chain uses TRBV5-1 with TRBJ1-2; no reliable D call. The germline V gene encodes CDR1 SGHRS and CDR2 YFSETQ. The ends were cut back, 1 base at V and 0 bases at J, with 10 bases in the middle. This CDR3 comprises 15 residues. CDR3 coding DNA: TGCGCCAGCAGCTTGAGGTCAGATCCTAACTATGGCTACACCTTC. It codes for CASSLRSDPNYGYTF. Complete variable domain (other parts from reference TRBV5-1 and TRBJ1-2): KAGVTQTPRYLIKTRGQQVTLSCSPISGHRSVSWYQQTPGQGLQFLFEYFSETQRNKGNFPGRFSGRQFSNSRSEMNVSTLELGDSALYLCASSLRSDPNYGYTFGSGTRLTVV.

This clonotype is medium-sized in the sample. This chain joins TRBV7-2 and TRBJ2-5; no clear D. The CDR3 has 12 amino acids. V lost 3 bases and J 5 bases, leaving 7 bases between the germline ends. Germline loops: CDR1 SGHTA, CDR2 FQGNSA. The CDR3: CASSLDGETQYF. CDR3 nucleotide sequence: TGTGCCAGCAGCTTGGATGGGGAGACCCAGTACTTC.

In its sample, this clonotype was seen a few times. The CDR3 DNA follows: TGCGCCAGCAGCCAAGGTATAGCCACCTTGACAGATACGCAGTATTTT. This gives the protein CASSQGIATLTDTQYF. V usage is TRBV4-3 and J usage is TRBJ2-3; D not resolved. V was shortened by 1 base and J by 3 bases, with 14 bases between the two germline ends. CDR3 length: 16 residues. Germline values: CDR1 LGHNA, CDR2 YSLEER.

Only a few counts were recorded for this clonotype. The chain joins TRBV20-1 to TRBJ2-3; 14 nucleotides align to TRBD2. The CDR3 runs to 16 residues. V gave up 4 bases and J gave up 5 bases; unmatched junction bases: 8. The V gene's germline CDR1 is DFQATT and CDR2 SNEGSKA (reference sequence). This CDR3 is CSAITGTSGGGDTQYF. The CDR3 nucleotides read TGCAGTGCTATAACCGGGACTAGCGGGGGAGGAGATACGCAGTATTTT.

This clonotype has a count of ten or more. The chain links TRBV7-2 to TRBJ1-3; D may be TRBD1 (6 bases). Germline assignment: CDR1 SGHTA and CDR2 FQGNSA. The CDR3 extends over 16 amino acids. The V gene lost 5 bases and the J gene lost 0 bases, with 14 bases spanning the gap. The CDR3 is CASSPRQVRSGNTIYF. In DNA form, the CDR3 reads TGTGCCAGCAGCCCCCGACAGGTTCGCTCTGGAAACACCATATATTTT.

The chain uses TRBV4-1 and TRBJ1-2; D might be TRBD1 (6 bases). Looked up from germline, CDR1 is MGHRA and CDR2 is YSYEKL. The CDR3 loop spans 16 amino acids. V shed 0 bases and J shed 4 bases, with 15 bases lying between them. The CDR3 region has the DNA TGCGCCAGCAGCCAAGACGTGGCAGGGGTTCTCTATGGCTACACCTTC. Its protein is CASSQDVAGVLYGYTF.

This clonotype was seen a handful of times. V usage is TRBV12-3 or TRBV12-4 and J usage is TRBJ2-2; tentatively, D is TRBD2 (6 bases). Trimming cost V 3 bases and J 7 bases, with 12 bases left between them. The CDR3 is 14 amino acids. The CDR3 region has the DNA TGTGCCAGCAGTTTCGGCAGGGAGGACGGGGAGCTGTTTTTT. Translating it yields CASSFGREDGELFF.